Sequencing of this TCR beta chain was carried out in a study of blood T cell repertoires in COVID-19. J was trimmed by 8 bases and V by 6 bases; bases with no gene match: 7. This CDR3 comprises 13 residues. Germline assignment: CDR1 SNHLY and CDR2 FYNNEI. Methods used by the authors: Amplification with reference gene primers provided the estimates of nucleated cell counts. The assay was immunoSEQ multiplex PCR, and TCRdb's table has in-frame clones only and misses some. V and J calls and clone size are those listed in that table; D and trimming were worked out from the DNA. Among 350,000 to 400,000 clones, roughly 91% were seen once, and the ten largest hold 1.5% to 2%. In assigning cohorts, the study relied on participant-reported clinical history. Recovered status in Cohort 3 required two negative PCRs, clearance, or symptom resolution.

The sequenced sample consisted of PBMCs or T cells enriched from blood (not recorded which). The TCR sequence derives from a woman in her 30s who had recovered from COVID-19. The chain employs TRBV2 and TRBJ1-2; the match to TRBD1 covers 9 bases. CDR3 sequence reads: CASRTDRGDGYTF. The CDR3 coding sequence is TGTGCCAGCAGGACGGACAGGGGAGACGGCTACACCTTC.